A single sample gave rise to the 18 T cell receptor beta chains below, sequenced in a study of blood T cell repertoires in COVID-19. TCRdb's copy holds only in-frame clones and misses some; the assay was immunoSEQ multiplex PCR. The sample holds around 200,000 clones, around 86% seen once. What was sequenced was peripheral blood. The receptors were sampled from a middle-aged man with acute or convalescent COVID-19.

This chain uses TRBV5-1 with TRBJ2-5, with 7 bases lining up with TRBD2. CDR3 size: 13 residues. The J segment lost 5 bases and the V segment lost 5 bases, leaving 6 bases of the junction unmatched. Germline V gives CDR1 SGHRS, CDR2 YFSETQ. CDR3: CASSFGLEETQYF. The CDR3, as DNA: TGCGCCAGCAGTTTTGGACTAGAGGAGACCCAGTACTTC.

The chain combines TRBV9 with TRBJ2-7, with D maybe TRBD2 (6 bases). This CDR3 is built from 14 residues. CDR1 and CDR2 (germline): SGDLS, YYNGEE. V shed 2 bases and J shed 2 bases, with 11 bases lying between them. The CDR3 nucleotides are TGTGCCAGCAGCGTCGGGGGTTCCACCTACGAGCAGTACTTC. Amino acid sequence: CASSVGGSTYEQYF. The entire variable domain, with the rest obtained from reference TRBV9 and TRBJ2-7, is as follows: DSGVTQTPKHLITATGQRVTLRCSPRSGDLSVYWYQQSLDQGLQFLIQYYNGEERAKGNILERFSAQQFPDLHSELNLSSLELGDSALYFCASSVGGSTYEQYFGPGTRLTVT.

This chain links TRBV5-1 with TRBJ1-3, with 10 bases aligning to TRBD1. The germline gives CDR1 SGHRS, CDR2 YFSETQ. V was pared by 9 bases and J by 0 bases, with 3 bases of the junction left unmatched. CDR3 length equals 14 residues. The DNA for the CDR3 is TGCGCCACCCGGACAGGGGGCTCTGGAAACACCATATATTTT. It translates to CATRTGGSGNTIYF. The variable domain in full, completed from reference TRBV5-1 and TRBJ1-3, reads KAGVTQTPRYLIKTRGQQVTLSCSPISGHRSVSWYQQTPGQGLQFLFEYFSETQRNKGNFPGRFSGRQFSNSRSEMNVSTLELGDSALYLCATRTGGSGNTIYFGEGSWLTVV.

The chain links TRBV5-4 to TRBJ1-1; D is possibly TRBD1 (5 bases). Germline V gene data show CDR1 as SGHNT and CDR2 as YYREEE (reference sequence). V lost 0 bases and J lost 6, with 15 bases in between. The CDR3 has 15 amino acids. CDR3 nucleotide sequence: TGTGCCAGCAGCTTGGCGGGCAGGGCGTTCTCTGAAGCTTTCTTT. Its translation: CASSLAGRAFSEAFF.

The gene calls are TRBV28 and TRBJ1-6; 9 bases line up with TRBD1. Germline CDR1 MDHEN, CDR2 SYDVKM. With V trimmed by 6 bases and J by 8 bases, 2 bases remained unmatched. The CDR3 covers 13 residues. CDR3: CASRGQGDSPLHF. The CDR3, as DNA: TGTGCCAGCAGGGGACAGGGAGATTCACCCCTCCACTTT.

CDR3: CASGGQKHTGELFF. The DNA of the CDR3 is TGCGCCAGCGGTGGACAGAAGCACACCGGGGAGCTGTTTTTT. V is TRBV5-1 and J is TRBJ2-2; D might be TRBD1 (6 bases). Trimming left V 7 bases short and J 3 bases short, with 13 bases between. CDR3 length equals 14 residues. Germline V CDR1 and CDR2: SGHRS, YFSETQ.

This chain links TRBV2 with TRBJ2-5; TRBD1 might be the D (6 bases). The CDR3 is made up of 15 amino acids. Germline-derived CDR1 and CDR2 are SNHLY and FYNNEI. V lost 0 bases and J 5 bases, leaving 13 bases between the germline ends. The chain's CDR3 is CASSEAGAPGETQYF. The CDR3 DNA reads TGTGCCAGCAGTGAAGCGGGGGCCCCGGGTGAGACCCAGTACTTC.

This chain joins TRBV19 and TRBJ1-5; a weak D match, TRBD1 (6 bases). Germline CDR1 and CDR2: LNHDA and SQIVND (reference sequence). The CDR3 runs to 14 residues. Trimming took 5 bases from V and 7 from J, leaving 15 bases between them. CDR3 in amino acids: CASSSTGTDQPQHF. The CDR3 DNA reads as TGTGCCAGTAGTTCAACAGGGACGGACCAGCCCCAGCATTTT.

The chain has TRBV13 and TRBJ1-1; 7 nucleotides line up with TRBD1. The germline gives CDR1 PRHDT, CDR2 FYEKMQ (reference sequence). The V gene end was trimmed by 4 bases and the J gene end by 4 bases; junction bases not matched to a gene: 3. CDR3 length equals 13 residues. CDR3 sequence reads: CASSSGQSTEAFF. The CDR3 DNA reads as TGTGCCAGCAGCTCGGGACAGAGCACTGAAGCTTTCTTT.

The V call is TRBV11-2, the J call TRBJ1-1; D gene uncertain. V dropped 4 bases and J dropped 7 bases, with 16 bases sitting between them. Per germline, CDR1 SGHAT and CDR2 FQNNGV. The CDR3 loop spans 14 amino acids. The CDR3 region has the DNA TGTGCCAGCAGCTCTCTCGGGTGGGGAGTTGAAGCTTTCTTT. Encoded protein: CASSSLGWGVEAFF. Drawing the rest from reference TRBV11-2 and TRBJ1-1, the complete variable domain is EAGVAQSPRYKIIEKRQSVAFWCNPISGHATLYWYQQILGQGPKLLIQFQNNGVVDDSQLPKDRFSAERLKGVDSTLKIQPAKLEDSAVYLCASSSLGWGVEAFFGQGTRLTVV.

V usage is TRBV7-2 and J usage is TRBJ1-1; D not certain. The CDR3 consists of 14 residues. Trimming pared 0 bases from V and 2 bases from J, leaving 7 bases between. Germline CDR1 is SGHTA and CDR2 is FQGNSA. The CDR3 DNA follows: TGTGCCAGCAGCTTAGCCGCAGTTAACACTGAAGCTTTCTTT. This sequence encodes CASSLAAVNTEAFF.

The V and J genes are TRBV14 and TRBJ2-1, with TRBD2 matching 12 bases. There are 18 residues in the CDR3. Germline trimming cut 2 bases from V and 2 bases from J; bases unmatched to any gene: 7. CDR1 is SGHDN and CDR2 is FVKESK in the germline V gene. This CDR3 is CASSQPLGTSGPYNEQFF. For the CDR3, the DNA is TGTGCCAGCAGCCAACCCCTTGGGACTAGCGGGCCCTACAATGAGCAGTTCTTC.

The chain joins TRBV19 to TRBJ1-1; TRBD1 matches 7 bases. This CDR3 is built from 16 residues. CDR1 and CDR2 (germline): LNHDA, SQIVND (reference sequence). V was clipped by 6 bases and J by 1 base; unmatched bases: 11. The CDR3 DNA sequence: TGTGCCAGTAGCCGCTTAGTCGGGACAGAGAACACTGAAGCTTTCTTT. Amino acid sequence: CASSRLVGTENTEAFF.

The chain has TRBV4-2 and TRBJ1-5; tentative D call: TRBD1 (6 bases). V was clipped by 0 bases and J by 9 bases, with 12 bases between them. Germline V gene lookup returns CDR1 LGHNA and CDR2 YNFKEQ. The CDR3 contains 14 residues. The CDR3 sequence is CASSQDRGYTPQHF. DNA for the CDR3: TGTGCCAGCAGCCAAGATAGGGGGTACACGCCCCAGCATTTT.

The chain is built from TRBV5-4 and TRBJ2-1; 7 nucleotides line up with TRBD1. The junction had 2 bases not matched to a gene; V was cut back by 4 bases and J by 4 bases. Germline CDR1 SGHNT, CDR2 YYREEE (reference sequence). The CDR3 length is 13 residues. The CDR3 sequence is CASSEQGYNEQFF. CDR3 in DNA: TGTGCCAGCAGCGAACAGGGGTACAATGAGCAGTTCTTC.

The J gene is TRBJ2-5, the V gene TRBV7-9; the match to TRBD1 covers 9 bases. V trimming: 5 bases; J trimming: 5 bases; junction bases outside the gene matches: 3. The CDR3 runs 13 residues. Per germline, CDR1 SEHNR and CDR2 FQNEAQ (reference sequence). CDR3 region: CASSRQGGETQYF. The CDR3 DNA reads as TGTGCCAGCAGCCGACAGGGGGGTGAGACCCAGTACTTC. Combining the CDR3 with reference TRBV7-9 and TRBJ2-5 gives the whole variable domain DTGVSQNPRHKITKRGQNVTFRCDPISEHNRLYWYRQTLGQGPEFLTYFQNEAQLEKSRLLSDRFSAERPKGSFSTLEIQRTEQGDSAMYLCASSRQGGETQYFGPGTRLLVL.

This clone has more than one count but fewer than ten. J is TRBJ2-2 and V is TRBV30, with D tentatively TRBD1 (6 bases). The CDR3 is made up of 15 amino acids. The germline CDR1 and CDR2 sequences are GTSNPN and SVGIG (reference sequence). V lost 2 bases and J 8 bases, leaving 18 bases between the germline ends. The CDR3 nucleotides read TGTGCCTGGAGTCCAATGGGCCAGGGGCGGGGGGAGCTGTTTTTT. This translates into CAWSPMGQGRGELFF.

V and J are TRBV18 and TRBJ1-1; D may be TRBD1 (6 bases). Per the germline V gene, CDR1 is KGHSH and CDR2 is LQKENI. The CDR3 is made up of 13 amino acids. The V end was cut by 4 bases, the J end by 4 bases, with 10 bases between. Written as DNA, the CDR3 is TGTGCCAGCTCACGAACAGGGCGCACTGAAGCTTTCTTT. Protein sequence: CASSRTGRTEAFF. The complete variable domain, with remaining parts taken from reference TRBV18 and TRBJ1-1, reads NAGVMQNPRHLVRRRGQEARLRCSPMKGHSHVYWYRQLPEEGLKFMVYLQKENIIDESGMPKERFSAEFPKEGPSILRIQQVVRGDSAAYFCASSRTGRTEAFFGQGTRLTVV.